The T cell receptor beta chain under discussion was sequenced for a study of spatial heterogeneity in lung cancer. Whole-study context: Sequencing consistently turned up more beta-chain sequences than alpha-chain sequences. TCR and UMI combinations that were unique each appeared, on average, more than ten times in raw reads.

Every molecule of TCR cDNA had its own unique molecular identifier. From the 5' RACE reads, TCRdb called clonotypes with MiXCR, one entry per CDR3 protein. The data show around 12,000 distinct CDR3 sequences, with around 15% seen just once and roughly 2.4% held by the top ten. Time point indicated: sample taken at primary tumor resection. Sequencing of whole RNA from tumor, nontumor lung or frozen PBMC involved no sorting. A total of under 80 untreated early-stage non-small cell lung cancer patients served as donors. Trimming took 5 bases from V and 3 from J; bases not matched to a gene: 4. The CDR3 is 15 residues long. Germline CDR1 is SGHNT and CDR2 is YYREEE (reference sequence). This clonotype is medium-sized by share.

The source of this sequence is a female donor with early-stage non-small cell lung cancer. The chain employs TRBV5-4 and TRBJ2-7; 14 bases are a match to TRBD2. Specimen: PBMCs, collected at surgery. The DNA of the CDR3 is TGTGCCAGCAGTCAGGGACTAGCGGGAGTCTACGAGCAGTACTTC. It specifies CASSQGLAGVYEQYF.